A selection of T cell receptor beta chains follows, all from one sample in a study of OX40 agonist ivuxolimab in advanced cancers. Repertoires were generated with immunoSEQ multiplex PCR, while TCRdb's copy carries only in-frame clones and drops some. The data hold 45,000 to 50,000 clones, with around 85% observed a single time. This material consisted of CD4+ or CD8+ T cells sorted from blood, taken in a trial of the OX40 agonist ivuxolimab. The receptors come from an adult with an advanced solid tumor such as melanoma, head and neck, liver or kidney cancer. Both conserved end residues are part of each CDR3. D genes are given only for firm matches. Not all rows give a size; the values are once, few, many and, for expanded clones, a class.

d_call,v_call,clone_size,j_call,cdr3_aa,cdr3_nt
TRBD1,TRBV2,-,TRBJ2-1,CASREGQDFYNEQFF,TGTGCCAGCAGGGAGGGACAGGATTTCTACAATGAGCAGTTCTTC
TRBD1,TRBV11-3,once,TRBJ2-1,CASSLAGQGSYNEQFF,TGTGCCAGCAGCTTAGCCGGACAGGGATCCTACAATGAGCAGTTCTTC
TRBD1,TRBV11-1,-,TRBJ1-1,CASSRGQGANTEAFF,TGTGCCAGCAGCCGGGGACAGGGGGCGAACACTGAAGCTTTCTTT
TRBD2,TRBV9,-,TRBJ2-7,CASSVALAGVRDYDEQYF,TGTGCCAGCAGCGTAGCTTTAGCGGGAGTACGGGATTATGACGAGCAGTACTTC
TRBD1,TRBV7-3,-,TRBJ2-1,CASSLTGQGVEYEQFF,TGTGCCAGCAGCTTAACGGGACAGGGGGTGGAATATGAGCAGTTCTTC
TRBD1,TRBV6-1,-,TRBJ1-2,CASTPEGTGFGYTF,TGTGCCAGCACCCCTGAGGGGACAGGGTTTGGCTACACCTTC
TRBD1,TRBV7-2,-,TRBJ2-1,CASSTSGQGWEQFF,TGTGCCAGCAGCACCTCGGGACAGGGTTGGGAGCAGTTCTTC
TRBD1,TRBV6-5,-,TRBJ2-5,CASSYSGTGGGETQYF,TGTGCCAGCAGTTACTCAGGGACAGGGGGCGGTGAGACCCAGTACTTC
-,TRBV7-6,-,TRBJ2-5,CASSFSTASPGTQYF,TGTGCCAGCAGCTTCAGTACGGCTTCCCCAGGGACCCAGTACTTC
-,TRBV6-4,-,TRBJ1-5,CASSDSGTYSNQPQHF,TGTGCCAGCAGTGACTCGGGCACTTATAGCAATCAGCCCCAGCATTTT
-,TRBV11-3,once,TRBJ2-4,CASSLVWESLPLAKNIQYF,TGTGCCAGCAGCTTAGTGTGGGAGTCGCTTCCTTTAGCCAAAAACATTCAGTACTTC
-,TRBV7-9,-,TRBJ2-7,CASSLPVNYEQYF,TGTGCCAGCAGCTTACCGGTCAACTACGAGCAGTACTTC
-,TRBV4-2,-,TRBJ2-1,CASSLTRDTGYNEQFF,TGTGCCAGCAGCCTCACAAGGGACACGGGCTACAATGAGCAGTTCTTC
TRBD2,TRBV12-5,-,TRBJ2-2,CASGLGTATSSLRNTGELFF,TGTGCTAGTGGTTTGGGGACGGCGACTAGCTCCCTACGGAACACCGGGGAGCTGTTTTTT
-,TRBV7-8,-,TRBJ2-2,CASSPKRGDVNTGELFF,TGTGCCAGCAGTCCTAAACGGGGAGACGTTAACACCGGGGAGCTGTTTTTT
TRBD2,TRBV4-2,-,TRBJ2-1,CASSQDIRLAGGQVDEQFF,TGTGCCAGCAGCCAAGATATCAGACTAGCGGGGGGGCAGGTCGATGAGCAGTTCTTC
-,TRBV6-1,-,TRBJ2-7,CASSVHYEQYF,TGTGCCAGCAGTGTCCATTACGAGCAGTACTTC
TRBD2,TRBV6-6,-,TRBJ2-1,CARSGIRTSGNIRFF,TGTGCCAGATCCGGGATCCGGACTAGCGGGAATATCCGGTTCTTC
TRBD2,TRBV7-2,-,TRBJ2-1,CASSLRLAGEGEQFF,TGTGCCAGCAGCTTAAGGCTAGCGGGGGAGGGTGAGCAGTTCTTC
-,TRBV5-1,-,TRBJ1-3,CASSPTGSFSGNTIYF,TGCGCCAGCAGCCCCACAGGATCCTTCTCTGGAAACACCATATATTTT
-,TRBV6-5,-,TRBJ2-7,CASSYSRYEQYF,TGTGCCAGCAGTTACTCTCGGTACGAGCAGTACTTC
-,TRBV5-8,-,TRBJ2-5,CASSLKLGAKETQYF,TGTGCCAGCAGCTTAAAACTAGGAGCCAAAGAGACCCAGTACTTC
-,TRBV7-2,-,TRBJ2-1,CASSLHGRDSEQFF,TGTGCCAGCAGCCTTCACGGTCGAGACTCTGAGCAGTTCTTC
-,TRBV11-2,once,TRBJ2-4,CASSSLEVAKNIQYF,TGTGCCAGCAGTTCACTGGAGGTAGCCAAAAACATTCAGTACTTC
-,TRBV5-4,-,TRBJ2-5,CASSLVEGGQETQYF,TGTGCCAGCAGCTTGGTGGAGGGTGGGCAAGAGACCCAGTACTTC
-,TRBV5-1,-,TRBJ2-5,CASSLFREETQYF,TGCGCCAGCAGCTTGTTCCGGGAAGAGACCCAGTACTTC
-,TRBV11-3,-,TRBJ2-5,CASSLSGGETQYF,TGTGCCAGCAGCTTAAGCGGTGGAGAGACCCAGTACTTC
-,TRBV7-9,few,TRBJ2-5,CASSLRDQETQYF,TGTGCCAGCAGCTTAAGGGACCAAGAGACCCAGTACTTC
TRBD1,TRBV27,-,TRBJ1-1,CASSSPGGEDTEAFF,TGTGCCAGCAGTTCCCCAGGGGGCGAGGACACTGAAGCTTTCTTT
-,TRBV28,-,TRBJ1-2,CAIRGPGSDYGYTF,TGTGCCATCCGGGGGCCAGGGTCGGACTATGGCTACACCTTC
-,TRBV7-6,-,TRBJ2-7,CASSLMQGLFNEQYF,TGTGCCAGCAGCTTAATGCAGGGCCTTTTTAACGAGCAGTACTTC
-,TRBV7-2,-,TRBJ1-1,CASSFGTVNTEAFF,TGTGCCAGCAGCTTCGGGACGGTGAACACTGAAGCTTTCTTT
TRBD1,TRBV19,-,TRBJ1-2,CASTYGGTAYGYTF,TGTGCCAGTACCTATGGAGGGACAGCCTATGGCTACACCTTC
-,TRBV7-3,-,TRBJ2-7,CASSPGGSSYEQYF,TGTGCCAGCAGCCCGGGTGGCAGCTCCTACGAGCAGTACTTC
-,TRBV9,-,TRBJ2-1,CASSVLGGLYNEQFF,TGTGCCAGCAGCGTGCTCGGGGGGCTTTACAATGAGCAGTTCTTC
-,TRBV28,-,TRBJ2-7,CASSLRGTFSYEQYF,TGTGCCAGCAGTTTAAGAGGGACATTCTCCTACGAGCAGTACTTC
TRBD1,TRBV18,-,TRBJ2-5,CASSRRDRQETQYF,TGTGCCAGCTCACGCCGGGACAGACAAGAGACCCAGTACTTC
TRBD1,TRBV5-1,-,TRBJ2-7,CASSSTFSNDRGHSYEQYF,TGCGCCAGCAGCTCTACCTTTTCTAATGACAGGGGGCACTCCTACGAGCAGTACTTC
-,TRBV10-3,-,TRBJ2-5,CAISEGAETQYF,TGTGCCATCAGTGAGGGGGCAGAGACCCAGTACTTC
-,TRBV19,once,TRBJ2-7,CASSIAHYTHYEQYF,TGTGCCAGTAGTATAGCTCACTACACCCACTACGAGCAGTACTTC
-,TRBV7-9,-,TRBJ2-3,CASGKSGTSTDTQYF,TGTGCCAGCGGGAAGAGCGGTACTAGCACAGATACGCAGTATTTT